The rows below give T cell receptor beta chains drawn from one sample of a study of tumor and adjacent non-tumor tissue in lung cancer. TCRdb ran MiXCR on the multiplex PCR reads and lists one entry per CDR3 protein. The sample lists around 71,000 distinct CDR3 sequences, 55% to 75% seen once, with 8.5% to 10% in the top ten. The sample consisted of lung tumor tissue. These receptor sequences come from a woman aged 40 to 50 with non-small cell lung cancer. Each CDR3 is given with its conserved first and last residue. A D gene is named only where the DNA matches it firmly. Size is stated for part of the rows, as once, few or many counts, or as a class when the clone is expanded.

abundance,len,v_gene,d_gene,j_gene,CDR3nt,CDR3aa
-,14,TRBV12-3/TRBV12-4,TRBD1,TRBJ1-2,TGTGCCAGCACCAATAGGGGGCGCGGTGATGGCTACGCCTTC,CASTNRGRGDGYAF
once,18,TRBV4-1,TRBD1,TRBJ2-4,TGCGCCAGCAGTCAAGTCGGGATGCAGGGGGCGGCCAAAAACATCCAGTACTTC,CASSQVGMQGAAKNIQYF
-,15,TRBV11-2,TRBD1,TRBJ2-1,TGTGCCAGCAGTTTAGATGGGACAGGGTACAATGAGGAGTTCTTC,CASSLDGTGYNEEFF
-,15,TRBV11-3,-,TRBJ2-1,TGTGCCAGCAGCTCAAGGCCTGGCGGGGAGACTGCGCAGTTTTTC,CASSSRPGGETAQFF
-,15,TRBV11-2,TRBD1,TRBJ2-5,TGTGCCAGCAGCGTGGGACAGAGGAACGAAGAGACCCAGTACTTC,CASSVGQRNEETQYF
-,14,TRBV6-6,-,TRBJ2-3,TGTGCCAGCGATATAGGACAGATCGATAGGCCCCAGTATTTT,CASDIGQIDRPQYF
-,14,TRBV5-1,TRBD1,TRBJ2-7,TGCGCCAGCAGCTCTCAGGGGGCATCCTACGAGCAGTACTTC,CASSSQGASYEQYF
-,12,TRBV5-4,-,TRBJ2-7,TGTGCCTGGCGGGACTGGTCCTACGGACAGTACTTC,CAWRDWSYGQYF
-,14,TRBV29-1,-,TRBJ1-3,TGCAGTGTTGAAGACCCTAACTCTGGAGACACCATATATTTT,CSVEDPNSGDTIYF
-,13,TRBV12-3/TRBV12-4,-,TRBJ2-1,TGTGCCAGCAGTACGACAGAGAACAATGAGCAGTTTTTC,CASSTTENNEQFF
-,17,TRBV10-2,TRBD2,TRBJ2-3,TGCGCCAGCAGTAACCGGAGCGGGGGGGCGGACACAGATGCTCAGTATTTT,CASSNRSGGADTDAQYF
-,12,TRBV20-1,-,TRBJ2-5,TGCAGTGCTAGACGTGTTGGAGAGACCCAGTACTTC,CSARRVGETQYF
-,16,TRBV11-2,-,TRBJ2-3,TGTGCCAGCAGCTTAGAGGCCGGGTGGGCTACAGATACGCAGTATTTT,CASSLEAGWATDTQYF
-,13,TRBV6-2/TRBV6-3,-,TRBJ2-4,TGTGTCAACAGGGAACAGGGAAGGGACATTCAGTACTTC,CVNREQGRDIQYF
-,15,TRBV19,-,TRBJ1-5,TGTGCCAGTAGTATAGATCCGTGCATGGGGCAGCCCCAGCATTTT,CASSIDPCMGQPQHF
-,16,TRBV5-1,-,TRBJ2-3,TGCGCCAGCAATCTGGGGGACCAAAGATTCACAGATACACACTATTTT,CASNLGDQRFTDTHYF
medium-sized,14,TRBV11-2,-,TRBJ2-7,TGTGCCAGCAGCTCCCCCAAGGAAGGGTGGGAGCAGTACTTC,CASSSPKEGWEQYF
-,14,TRBV10-3,-,TRBJ1-4,TGTGCCATCAGTGACGAGGGAAGAGATGAAAGACTGTTTTTT,CAISDEGRDERLFF
-,17,TRBV11-2,-,TRBJ2-1,TGTGCCAGCTGCTCTTTCCTGGGAGCGGCTACCTACATTGAGCAGTGCTTC,CASCSFLGAATYIEQCF
-,14,TRBV6-6,TRBD2,TRBJ2-7,TGTGCCAGCAAGGGAACTAGCGGGAGAGACGAACAGTACTTC,CASKGTSGRDEQYF
-,13,TRBV6-1,-,TRBJ2-7,TGTGCCAGCAGTGAACCGAACAGGGACGAGCAATACTTC,CASSEPNRDEQYF
once,21,TRBV12-3/TRBV12-4,-,TRBJ2-5,TGTGCCAGCAGTTTAGGATGGGGCCGACTATCGGGGGCACTGCCCCAAGAGACCCAGTACTTC,CASSLGWGRLSGALPQETQYF
-,15,TRBV11-2,-,TRBJ2-5,TGTGCCAGCAGGTTGGAATCCGCGACCCAAGAGACACAGTACTTC,CASRLESATQETQYF
many,16,TRBV5-1,TRBD2,TRBJ2-1,TGCGCCAGCAGCTTGGGACTAGCGGGAGGGAAAAATGAGCAGTTCTTC,CASSLGLAGGKNEQFF
-,13,TRBV5-5,-,TRBJ2-1,TGTGCCACCAGCACCGCAGATGGCAATGAGCAGTTCTTC,CATSTADGNEQFF
many,14,TRBV28,-,TRBJ2-5,TGTGCCAGCGGGAGACTATCTAGCCAAGAGACCCAGTACTTC,CASGRLSSQETQYF
many,16,TRBV5-1,-,TRBJ2-6,TGCGCCAGCTCTAACCGACAGTTCTCTGGGGCCAACGTCCTGACTTTC,CASSNRQFSGANVLTF
-,12,TRBV7-9,-,TRBJ2-7,TGTGCCAGCTGCTTTCGGAGCCACGAGCAGTACTTC,CASCFRSHEQYF
-,13,TRBV5-1,TRBD1,TRBJ2-2,TGCGCCATCAGGGGGCGTAGGACCGGGGAGCTGTTTTTT,CAIRGRRTGELFF
once,15,TRBV12-3/TRBV12-4,-,TRBJ2-7,TGTGCCAGCAGTCGTAACAGAAGCCATAGATACGAGCAGTACTTC,CASSRNRSHRYEQYF
many,15,TRBV20-1,TRBD1,TRBJ2-2,TGCAGTGCTGGAGGACAGGGTGGATACACCGGGGAGCTGTTTTTT,CSAGGQGGYTGELFF
-,14,TRBV28,-,TRBJ2-7,TGTGCCAGCAGTTTACTGGCAGATCGGGTCGAGCAGTATTTC,CASSLLADRVEQYF
-,14,TRBV29-1,-,TRBJ2-3,TGCAGCGTGCGACCCAGGGAGTGGACAGATACGCAGTTTTTT,CSVRPREWTDTQFF